This entry lists 15 T cell receptor beta chains sequenced from one sample in a study of T cells in localized non-small cell lung cancer. The method was immunoSEQ multiplex PCR; TCRdb's version includes in-frame clones alone and lacks a portion of them. The sample lists 25,000 to 35,000 clones; around 90% were seen once. This sample comprised peripheral blood mononuclear cells, obtained before any cancer treatment. These receptors were collected from a woman aged 40 to 75 with stage III lung adenocarcinoma.

This chain uses TRBV29-1 with TRBJ1-2; D possibly corresponds to TRBD1 (5 bases). There are 13 residues in the CDR3. Trimming left V 7 bases short and J 6 bases short, with 18 bases between. From germline, CDR1 is SQVTM and CDR2 ANQGSEA. The CDR3 bases are TGCAGCGGGGGTGGGGCCGCCTCGGATGGCTACACCTTC. It translates to CSGGGAASDGYTF.

The genes are TRBV9 and TRBJ1-3, with a tentative D call TRBD1 (5 bases). CDR1 SGDLS and CDR2 YYNGEE come from the germline V gene. Trimming shortened V by 0 bases and J by 4 bases, and 8 bases separated the two germline ends. The CDR3 spans 14 residues. CDR3 coding DNA: TGTGCCAGCAGCGTAGTAGGGGTGGGAAACACCATATATTTT. Protein sequence: CASSVVGVGNTIYF.

V is TRBV6-6 and J is TRBJ1-3; 7 bases are a match to TRBD1. The CDR3 totals 16 residues. V lost 6 bases to trimming and J lost 2 bases; unmatched junction nucleotides: 10. Germline V gives CDR1 MNHNY, CDR2 SVGAGI (reference sequence). Here the CDR3 DNA reads TGTGCCAGCAGCGCCTTCCGTCAGGGGGCTGGAAACACCATATATTTT. Its protein is CASSAFRQGAGNTIYF.

J is TRBJ2-7 and V is TRBV7-9; D is unresolved. Germline V gives CDR1 SEHNR, CDR2 FQNEAQ (reference sequence). Trimming pared 1 base from V and 0 bases from J, leaving 10 bases between. The length of the CDR3 is 15 residues. The CDR3 DNA is TGTGCCAGCAGCTTAGGGCAGCCGAGCTCCTACGAGCAGTACTTC. This codes for CASSLGQPSSYEQYF.

V and J are TRBV7-9 and TRBJ2-3; 12 bases line up with TRBD2. Germline V gene sequence: CDR1 SEHNR, CDR2 FQNEAQ (reference sequence). The J segment lost 5 bases and the V segment lost 1 base, leaving 4 bases of the junction unmatched. The CDR3 has 16 amino acids. The CDR3 sequence is CASSLGLAGEGDTQYF. The CDR3 DNA sequence: TGTGCCAGCAGCTTAGGACTAGCGGGGGAGGGAGATACGCAGTATTTT.

The chain uses TRBV7-9 and TRBJ2-4; D may be TRBD2 (5 bases). The CDR3 spans 15 residues. V lost 6 bases and J lost 1, with 13 bases in between. Germline V lookup: CDR1 SEHNR, CDR2 FQNEAQ (reference sequence). The CDR3 is CASSMPGLAKNIQYF. The DNA of the CDR3 is TGTGCCAGCAGTATGCCGGGGTTGGCCAAAAACATTCAGTACTTC.

V gene TRBV12-5 combines with J gene TRBJ2-5; 10 nucleotides line up with TRBD2. TRBJ2-7 explains the end of the DNA better; the J call may be wrong. The V gene's germline CDR1 is LGHNT and CDR2 FRNRAP. The CDR3 loop spans 14 amino acids. CDR3 in amino acids: CASGPLAGIYEQYF. The CDR3 nucleotides read TGTGCTAGTGGGCCACTAGCGGGGATCTACGAGCAGTACTTC.

J is TRBJ2-2 and V is TRBV29-1; D is perhaps TRBD1 (6 bases). V dropped 7 bases and J dropped 0 bases, with 12 bases sitting between them. CDR3 length: 14 amino acids. Per the germline V gene, CDR1 is SQVTM and CDR2 is ANQGSEA. The CDR3 nucleotides read TGCAGCGCAATACAGGGCTCGAACACCGGGGAGCTGTTTTTT. Translated, it gives CSAIQGSNTGELFF.

V gene TRBV2 combines with J gene TRBJ1-6; no firm D call. Germline V gene lookup returns CDR1 SNHLY and CDR2 FYNNEI. The CDR3 contains 15 residues. The V end was cut by 2 bases, the J end by 9 bases, with 14 bases between. The CDR3: CASSERQVSGSPLHF. The CDR3 DNA sequence: TGTGCCAGCAGTGAAAGGCAGGTCTCAGGTTCACCCCTCCACTTT.

This clone was seen once. The sample holds other DNA sequences that translate to the same CDR3. The genes are TRBV5-1 and TRBJ1-1; no firm D call. The CDR3 is 14 residues long. Germline values: CDR1 SGHRS, CDR2 YFSETQ. Deletions cut 4 bases from V and 1 base from J, with 11 bases between. CDR3 in DNA: TGCGCCAGCAGCCTCGGCCCGGGGAACACTGAAGCTTTCTTT. It yields the protein CASSLGPGNTEAFF.

A single count supports this clone. This sequence joins TRBV29-1 and TRBJ2-1; 16 bases align to TRBD2. Germline V gene lookup returns CDR1 SQVTM and CDR2 ANQGSEA. Trimming took 8 bases from V and 8 from J; bases not matched to a gene: 9. The CDR3 has 15 amino acids. The CDR3 here is CSPLGLAGGYDEQFF. The CDR3 region has the DNA TGCAGCCCGCTGGGACTAGCGGGGGGGTATGATGAGCAGTTCTTC.

V is TRBV11-2 and J is TRBJ2-1, with D unclear. The CDR3 has 13 amino acids. Between the trimmed V and J ends, which lost 2 bases and 6 bases, there was a span of 8 bases. CDR1 SGHAT and CDR2 FQNNGV come from the germline V gene. The CDR3 coding sequence is TGTGCCAGCAGCTTAAGCAGTTCCAATGAGCAGTTCTTC. Translation: CASSLSSSNEQFF.

This chain connects TRBV7-2 to TRBJ2-3; D may correspond to TRBD1 or TRBD2 (6 bases each). The CDR3 totals 12 residues. The V end was cut by 4 bases, the J end by 9 bases, with 11 bases between. Germline V gives CDR1 SGHTA, CDR2 FQGNSA. CDR3 DNA sequence: TGTGCCAGCAGCTCTCAAGGGGGGACGCAGTATTTT. Its protein product is CASSSQGGTQYF.

V gene TRBV10-3 combines with J gene TRBJ2-3; unclear D gene. This CDR3 spans 12 amino acids. V gave up 5 bases and J gave up 4 bases, with 7 bases separating them. Germline-derived CDR1 and CDR2 are ENHRY and SYGVKD. The CDR3 here is CAISPTSDTQYF. The DNA of the CDR3 is TGTGCCATCAGTCCTACATCAGATACGCAGTATTTT.

CDR3 sequence reads: CASSLSTGYNSPLHF. The CDR3, as DNA: TGTGCCAGCAGTCTGTCTACGGGCTATAATTCACCCCTCCACTTT. This chain joins TRBV6-5 and TRBJ1-6; the D is unclear. Germline CDR1 and CDR2: MNHEY and SVGAGI. V was shortened by 5 bases and J by 3 bases, with 11 bases between the two germline ends. The length of the CDR3 is 15 residues.